The 32 T cell receptor beta chains listed next were all sequenced from one sample in a study of T-cell reconstitution after alpha-beta-depleted transplantation in children. Unique molecular identifiers were incorporated during preparation of the TCRbeta library. TCRdb called the PCR reads again in MiXCR, with one record for every CDR3 protein. The table has fewer than 550,000 distinct CDR3 sequences, about 10% seen once. The specimen comprised PBMCs, mostly from graft donor cells, sampled 180 days after TCRalphabeta/CD19-depleted stem cell transplant. These receptors all come from a female patient aged 2 to 10 who had a stem cell transplant for aplastic anemia, so the T cells may come from the graft donor.

This clonotype was recorded a few times. The rearrangement joins TRBV12-3 or TRBV12-4 to TRBJ1-1; 8 bases are a match to TRBD1. The CDR3 runs 17 residues. After removal of 6 bases from V and 1 base from J, the junction contained 13 bases not matched to a gene. The CDR3 nucleotides are TGTGCCAGCAGCTCCTCCCCCGGACAGGGCTCGAACACTGAAGCTTTCTTT. Amino acid sequence: CASSSSPGQGSNTEAFF.

The V and J genes are TRBV20-1 and TRBJ2-1, with TRBD2 as a possible D gene (5 bases). From germline, CDR1 is DFQATT and CDR2 SNEGSKA (reference sequence). The CDR3 loop spans 15 amino acids. V was cut by 1 base and J by 3 bases, with 13 bases left in between. The CDR3, as DNA: TGCAGTGCTAGAGTAGGGAGCGGCTACTACAATGAGCAGTTCTTC. Translation: CSARVGSGYYNEQFF.

This clonotype was observed many times. The rearrangement uses TRBV5-1 and TRBJ2-7; 10 bases are shared with TRBD1. Germline V lookup: CDR1 SGHRS, CDR2 YFSETQ. V dropped 4 bases and J dropped 5; count of bases not matched to a gene: 9. The CDR3 is 15 residues long. CDR3 amino acids: CASSRNRDRGDEQYF. Written as DNA, the CDR3 is TGCGCCAGCAGCAGAAACCGGGACAGGGGCGACGAGCAGTACTTC.

This clonotype was observed a handful of times. CDR3 bases: TGTGCCAGTGGCTTAAGGGACAATCAGCCCCAGCATTTT. It encodes CASGLRDNQPQHF. The V gene is TRBV6-1, the J gene TRBJ1-5; D ambiguous. Germline V CDR1 and CDR2: MNHNS, SASEGT. With 9 bases removed from V and 3 bases from J, the gap between germline ends came to 12 bases. The CDR3 has 13 amino acids.

The rearrangement uses TRBV27 and TRBJ2-3; 10 bases line up with TRBD2. Germline values: CDR1 MNHEY, CDR2 SMNVEV (reference sequence). This CDR3 has 14 amino acids. V was clipped by 8 bases and J by 6 bases; unmatched bases: 8. CDR3 residues: CASGQREGPDTQYF. For the CDR3, the DNA is TGTGCCAGCGGACAGCGGGAGGGCCCGGATACGCAGTATTTT.

This clonotype has a count of ten or more. This CDR3 reads CASITGGTSTDTQYF. CDR3 nucleotide sequence: TGTGCCAGCATCACCGGTGGGACTAGCACAGATACGCAGTATTTT. The chain combines TRBV7-9 with TRBJ2-3; possibly TRBD2 for D (6 bases). V was clipped by 7 bases and J by 0 bases, with 14 bases between them. Per germline, CDR1 SEHNR and CDR2 FQNEAQ (reference sequence). The CDR3 loop spans 15 amino acids. Looking up the rest from reference TRBV7-9 and TRBJ2-3 gives the full variable domain: DTGVSQNPRHKITKRGQNVTFRCDPISEHNRLYWYRQTLGQGPEFLTYFQNEAQLEKSRLLSDRFSAERPKGSFSTLEIQRTEQGDSAMYLCASITGGTSTDTQYFGPGTRLTVL.

This clonotype was seen a few times. J is TRBJ2-3 and V is TRBV18; no reliable D call. V lost 2 bases and J lost 1, with 10 bases in between. This CDR3 has 15 residues. Per germline, CDR1 KGHSH and CDR2 LQKENI. In DNA form, the CDR3 reads TGTGCCAGCTCACCAGCCAGCCGAGGCACAGATACGCAGTATTTT. Amino acids: CASSPASRGTDTQYF.

This clonotype was observed a few times. The rearrangement joins TRBV9 to TRBJ2-3, with D hard to call. Germline assignment: CDR1 SGDLS and CDR2 YYNGEE. The CDR3 runs 14 residues. V dropped 3 bases and J dropped 4 bases, with 12 bases sitting between them. This chain's CDR3 is CASSGHSRPDTQYF. DNA for the CDR3: TGTGCCAGCAGCGGGCATAGCCGGCCAGATACGCAGTATTTT.

The chain links TRBV5-1 to TRBJ2-7; D perhaps matches TRBD1 (6 bases). The CDR3 length is 15 residues. V lost 6 bases and J 1 base, leaving 17 bases between the germline ends. CDR1 is SGHRS, CDR2 YFSETQ, per germline. For the CDR3, the DNA is TGCGCCAGCACCCTGGGACACCGCGATTCCTACGAGCAGTACTTC. Translation gives CASTLGHRDSYEQYF.

This clonotype appeared a few times. The chain uses TRBV3-1 and TRBJ1-2, with D hard to call. Between the trimmed V and J ends, which lost 1 base and 4 bases, there was a span of 13 bases. This CDR3 spans 15 amino acids. Germline V gives CDR1 LGHDT, CDR2 YNNKEL (reference sequence). For the CDR3, the DNA is TGTGCCAGCAGCCAAGCCGCCCAGTCGATCTATGGCTACACCTTC. This encodes CASSQAAQSIYGYTF.

The V call is TRBV11-2, the J call TRBJ2-1; 15 nucleotides match TRBD2. This CDR3 has 15 amino acids. From germline, CDR1 is SGHAT and CDR2 FQNNGV. J lost 9 bases, V lost 4 bases, and 4 bases had no gene match. The CDR3 is CASSSGLAGGVEQFF. The CDR3 bases are TGTGCCAGCAGCTCCGGACTAGCGGGAGGGGTTGAGCAGTTCTTC.

The chain is built from TRBV28 and TRBJ2-1; TRBD2 might be the D (6 bases). CDR1 and CDR2 from the germline V gene are MDHEN and SYDVKM. With 3 bases removed from V and 12 bases from J, the gap between germline ends came to 12 bases. CDR3 length: 12 amino acids. As DNA, the CDR3 is TGTGCCAGCAGTTTGCGGACTACCGCGCAGTTCTTC. This translates into CASSLRTTAQFF.

This rearrangement joins TRBV20-1 to TRBJ2-7; 8 bases fit TRBD1. Germline V gene lookup returns CDR1 DFQATT and CDR2 SNEGSKA (reference sequence). The junction had 9 bases not matched to a gene; V was cut back by 5 bases and J by 6 bases. This CDR3 has 13 residues. The CDR3 is CSARRTGKGEQYF. The CDR3 nucleotides read TGCAGTGCTCGTAGGACAGGGAAGGGCGAGCAGTACTTC.

This clonotype was counted a few times. This sequence joins TRBV7-2 and TRBJ1-5; 9 bases are shared with TRBD1. The V and J ends lost 5 bases and 7 bases, in that order; junction bases with no gene match: 6. Germline V gene sequence: CDR1 SGHTA, CDR2 FQGNSA. CDR3 length equals 14 residues. The CDR3, as DNA: TGTGCCAGCAGCCTACAGGGGGCAGGGCAGCCCCAGCATTTT. It yields the protein CASSLQGAGQPQHF.

This clonotype was counted a single time. Its ends do not fully match the called genes, so a read error is possible. The gene calls are TRBV12-3 or TRBV12-4 and TRBJ2-1, with D unresolved. The CDR3 covers 18 residues. This CDR3 is CACSLVFLGEDSAREQFF. CDR3 sequence (DNA): TGTGCCTGCAGTTTAGTTTTTTTGGGCGAAGACTCCGCTCGAGAGCAGTTCTTC.

There are many counts of this clonotype. The V call is TRBV15, the J call TRBJ1-2; no definite D call. The V gene lost 0 bases and the J gene lost 0 bases, with 8 bases spanning the gap. CDR1 is LNHNV, CDR2 YYDKDF, per germline (reference sequence). The CDR3 totals 15 residues. The CDR3 DNA reads TGTGCCACCAGCAGAGATCAAGACACTAACTATGGCTACACCTTC. Encoded protein: CATSRDQDTNYGYTF.

The DNA for the CDR3 is TGTGCCAGCAGCCTCCTTGGACAGCAGTACTTC. The encoded protein is CASSLLGQQYF. The V and J genes are TRBV3-1 and TRBJ2-7, with D uncertain. Germline assignment: CDR1 LGHDT and CDR2 YNNKEL (reference sequence). V gave up 4 bases and J gave up 8 bases, with 9 bases separating them. The CDR3 runs 11 residues.

This clonotype was found a few times. V gene TRBV15 combines with J gene TRBJ1-1, with unresolved D. In germline, CDR1 is LNHNV, CDR2 YYDKDF (reference sequence). CDR3 length: 13 residues. Trimming removed 1 base at V and 2 bases at J, with 5 bases between. CDR3 loop: CATSRVPNTEAFF. The CDR3 bases are TGTGCCACCAGCAGAGTGCCAAACACTGAAGCTTTCTTT.

The chain is built from TRBV3-1 and TRBJ1-2; D is undetermined. The CDR3 spans 12 residues. The V and J ends lost 6 bases and 3 bases respectively, with 8 bases between them. Looked up from germline, CDR1 is LGHDT and CDR2 is YNNKEL (reference sequence). CDR3 DNA: TGTGCCAGCAGAACCGGGCACTATGGCTACACCTTC. Amino acids: CASRTGHYGYTF.

V is TRBV3-1 and J is TRBJ1-6, with D possibly TRBD1 on 6 matching bases. V was pared by 1 base and J by 10 bases, with 14 bases between. The V gene's germline CDR1 is LGHDT and CDR2 YNNKEL (reference sequence). The CDR3 extends over 15 amino acids. The chain's CDR3 is CASSQGTGIESPLHF. The CDR3 nucleotides are TGTGCCAGCAGCCAAGGAACAGGGATAGAGTCACCCCTCCACTTT.

This clonotype is a singleton in its sample. It may be a read error: a sequence one base away is much more abundant. The chain combines TRBV28 with TRBJ2-3, with 10 bases aligning to TRBD2. Germline-derived CDR1 and CDR2 are MDHEN and SYDVKM. This CDR3 has 18 amino acids. J was trimmed by 4 bases and V by 3 bases; bases with no gene match: 13. The CDR3 DNA reads TGTGCCAGCAGTTTTCTAGCGGGAGTTTTCAGTCACCCAGATACGCAGTATTTT. This encodes CASSFLAGVFSHPDTQYF.

The chain couples TRBV29-1 to TRBJ2-7; D gene ambiguous. The CDR3 extends over 14 amino acids. Looked up from germline, CDR1 is SQVTM and CDR2 is ANQGSEA. V dropped 3 bases and J dropped 2 bases, with 14 bases sitting between them. The chain's CDR3 is CSVDYVDGTYEQYF. In nucleotides, the CDR3 is TGCAGCGTTGACTACGTAGACGGAACCTACGAGCAGTACTTC.

This clonotype was recorded a few times. CDR3 DNA: TGTGCCAGCAGCCAAGCACAGGGGGAGTGGGAGACCCAGTACTTC. Protein: CASSQAQGEWETQYF. The chain recombines TRBV4-2 with TRBJ2-5; 8 nucleotides line up with TRBD1. The CDR3 sequence is 15 residues long. Trimming took 1 base from V and 5 from J; bases not matched to a gene: 6. The germline V gene has CDR1 LGHNA and CDR2 YNFKEQ.

This clonotype showed up just a few times. This chain uses TRBV4-1 with TRBJ2-1; D perhaps matches TRBD2 (5 bases). V gave up 3 bases and J gave up 10 bases, with 13 bases separating them. Germline V gives CDR1 MGHRA, CDR2 YSYEKL. The CDR3 sequence is 13 residues long. The CDR3 coding sequence is TGCGCCAGCAGCCACGACCGGGAAACCGAGCAGTTCTTC. Translation: CASSHDRETEQFF.

The rearrangement joins TRBV15 to TRBJ2-2; 9 nucleotides match TRBD1. Germline V gene sequence: CDR1 LNHNV, CDR2 YYDKDF (reference sequence). The V segment lost 5 bases and the J segment 5 bases; nucleotides outside the gene matches: 9. The CDR3 consists of 16 residues. CDR3 coding DNA: TGTGCCACCAGCCGTCCCCGGGACAGGGTGACCGGGGAGCTGTTTTTT. As protein: CATSRPRDRVTGELFF. The whole variable domain, remainder taken from reference TRBV15 and TRBJ2-2, is DAMVIQNPRYQVTQFGKPVTLSCSQTLNHNVMYWYQQKSSQAPKLLFHYYDKDFNNEADTPDNFQSRRPNTSFCFLDIRSPGLGDTAMYLCATSRPRDRVTGELFFGEGSRLTVL.

This chain connects TRBV5-4 to TRBJ2-1, with 8 bases that match TRBD2. Germline lookup yields CDR1 SGHNT and CDR2 YYREEE (reference sequence). This CDR3 is built from 17 residues. Unmatched junction bases numbered 11, after V lost 1 base and J lost 5 bases. CDR3 bases: TGTGCCAGCAGCTTGTGGCGGCCTAGCGGGCGTAACAATGAGCAGTTCTTC. Translating gives CASSLWRPSGRNNEQFF.

CDR3 loop: CSALDRVSYEQYV. CDR3 in DNA: TGCAGTGCCTTGGACAGGGTCTCCTACGAGCAGTACGTC. The genes are TRBV20-1 and TRBJ2-7; 8 bases match TRBD1. CDR1 is DFQATT, CDR2 SNEGSKA, per germline (reference sequence). Unmatched junction bases numbered 4, after V lost 6 bases and J lost 0 bases. The CDR3 consists of 13 residues.

This chain links TRBV28 with TRBJ2-7, with 15 bases that match TRBD2. Per germline, CDR1 MDHEN and CDR2 SYDVKM. Trimming at V came to 8 bases and at J to 4 bases, leaving 12 bases not matched to a gene. The CDR3 covers 17 residues. CDR3 coding DNA: TGTGCCAGCGGATGCCGGGGACTAGCGGGAGGAGAGTACGAGCAGTACTTC. Translated: CASGCRGLAGGEYEQYF.

This sequence joins TRBV15 and TRBJ2-1, with 13 nucleotides matching TRBD2. The germline V gene has CDR1 LNHNV and CDR2 YYDKDF (reference sequence). After removal of 3 bases from V and 15 bases from J, the junction contained 11 bases not matched to a gene. The CDR3 is made up of 15 amino acids. In nucleotides, the CDR3 is TGTGCCACCAGCAGGGGGACTAGCGGGGTTTTTGCTACGTTCTTC. This translates into CATSRGTSGVFATFF.

This clonotype was seen a handful of times. J is TRBJ1-4 and V is TRBV19; D uncertain. This CDR3 has 13 amino acids. Trimming stripped 5 bases from V and 10 bases from J, with 14 bases between. In germline, CDR1 is LNHDA, CDR2 SQIVND (reference sequence). In DNA form, the CDR3 reads TGTGCCAGTAGTCCGGCAGGTCGTGGAAAACTGTTTTTT. Amino acid sequence: CASSPAGRGKLFF.

The rearrangement joins TRBV5-1 to TRBJ2-3; no clear D. CDR3 size: 14 residues. Germline CDR1 SGHRS, CDR2 YFSETQ. V lost 6 bases and J 1 base, leaving 12 bases between the germline ends. The CDR3 is CASIDTGGTDTQYF. The CDR3 DNA reads as TGCGCCAGCATAGACACTGGAGGCACAGATACGCAGTATTTT.

The CDR3 spells CASSSELAGVTKADTQYF. CDR3 sequence (DNA): TGTGCCAGCAGCTCGGAGCTAGCGGGAGTTACTAAAGCAGATACGCAGTATTTT. V and J are TRBV5-6 and TRBJ2-3, with 10 bases identical to TRBD2. Germline V lookup: CDR1 SGHDT, CDR2 YYEEEE. J was trimmed by 4 bases and V by 3 bases; bases with no gene match: 14. This CDR3 has 18 amino acids.